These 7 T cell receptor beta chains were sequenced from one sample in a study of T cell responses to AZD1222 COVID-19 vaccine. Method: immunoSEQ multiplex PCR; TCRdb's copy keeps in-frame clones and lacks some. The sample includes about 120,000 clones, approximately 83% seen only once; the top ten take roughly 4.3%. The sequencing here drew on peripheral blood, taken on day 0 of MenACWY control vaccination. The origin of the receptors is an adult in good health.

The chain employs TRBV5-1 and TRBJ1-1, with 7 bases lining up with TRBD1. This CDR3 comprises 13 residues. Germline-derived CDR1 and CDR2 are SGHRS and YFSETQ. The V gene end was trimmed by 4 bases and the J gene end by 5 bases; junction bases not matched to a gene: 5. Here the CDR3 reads CASSGTVGTEAFF. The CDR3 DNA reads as TGCGCCAGCAGCGGGACAGTTGGGACTGAAGCTTTCTTT.

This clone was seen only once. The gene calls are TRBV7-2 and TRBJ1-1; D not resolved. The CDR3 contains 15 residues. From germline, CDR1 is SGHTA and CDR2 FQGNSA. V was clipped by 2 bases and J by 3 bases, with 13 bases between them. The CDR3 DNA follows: TGTGCCAGCAGCTTATTGCCAGGTTTAGACACTGAAGCTTTCTTT. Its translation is CASSLLPGLDTEAFF.

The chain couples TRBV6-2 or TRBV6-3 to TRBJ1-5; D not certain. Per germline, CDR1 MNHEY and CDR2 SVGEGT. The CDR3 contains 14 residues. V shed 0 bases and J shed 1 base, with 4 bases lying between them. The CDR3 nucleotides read TGTGCCAGCAGTTACTCGGCAAGCAATCAGCCCCAGCATTTT. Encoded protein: CASSYSASNQPQHF.

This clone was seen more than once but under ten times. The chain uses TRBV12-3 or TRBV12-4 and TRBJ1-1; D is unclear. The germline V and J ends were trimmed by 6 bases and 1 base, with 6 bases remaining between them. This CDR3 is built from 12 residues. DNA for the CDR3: TGTGCCAGCAGCATAAGGAACACTGAAGCTTTCTTT. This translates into CASSIRNTEAFF.

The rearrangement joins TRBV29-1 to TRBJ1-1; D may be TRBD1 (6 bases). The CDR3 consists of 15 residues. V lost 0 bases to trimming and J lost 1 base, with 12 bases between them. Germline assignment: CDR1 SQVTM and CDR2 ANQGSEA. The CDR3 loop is CSVEDQGTTNTEAFF. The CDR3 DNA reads TGCAGCGTTGAAGATCAAGGGACAACGAACACTGAAGCTTTCTTT.

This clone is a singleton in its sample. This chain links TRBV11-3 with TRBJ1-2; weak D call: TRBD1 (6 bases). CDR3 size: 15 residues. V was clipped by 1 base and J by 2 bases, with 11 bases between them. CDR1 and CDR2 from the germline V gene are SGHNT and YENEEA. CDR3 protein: CASSLARDTNYGYTF. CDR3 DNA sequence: TGTGCCAGCAGCTTAGCCCGGGACACAAACTATGGCTACACCTTC.

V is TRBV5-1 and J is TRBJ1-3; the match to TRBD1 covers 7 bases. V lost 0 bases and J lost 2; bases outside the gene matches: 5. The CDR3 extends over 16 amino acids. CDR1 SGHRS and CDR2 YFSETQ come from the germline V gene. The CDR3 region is CASSLGSDRPGNTIYF. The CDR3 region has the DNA TGCGCCAGCAGCTTGGGGTCGGACAGGCCTGGAAACACCATATATTTT.